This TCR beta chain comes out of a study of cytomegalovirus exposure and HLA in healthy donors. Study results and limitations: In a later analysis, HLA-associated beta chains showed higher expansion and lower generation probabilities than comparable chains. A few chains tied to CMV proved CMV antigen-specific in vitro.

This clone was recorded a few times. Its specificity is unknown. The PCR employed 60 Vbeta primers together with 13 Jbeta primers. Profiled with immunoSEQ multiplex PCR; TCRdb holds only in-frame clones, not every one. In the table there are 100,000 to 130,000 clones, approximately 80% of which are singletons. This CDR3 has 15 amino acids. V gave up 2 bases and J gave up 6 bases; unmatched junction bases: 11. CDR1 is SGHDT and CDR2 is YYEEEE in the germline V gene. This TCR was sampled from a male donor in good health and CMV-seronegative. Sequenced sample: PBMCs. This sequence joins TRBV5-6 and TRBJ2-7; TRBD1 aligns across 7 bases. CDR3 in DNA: TGTGCCAGCAGCTTAAGGTTGGTACAGGGGAGCGAGCAGTACTTC. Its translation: CASSLRLVQGSEQYF.